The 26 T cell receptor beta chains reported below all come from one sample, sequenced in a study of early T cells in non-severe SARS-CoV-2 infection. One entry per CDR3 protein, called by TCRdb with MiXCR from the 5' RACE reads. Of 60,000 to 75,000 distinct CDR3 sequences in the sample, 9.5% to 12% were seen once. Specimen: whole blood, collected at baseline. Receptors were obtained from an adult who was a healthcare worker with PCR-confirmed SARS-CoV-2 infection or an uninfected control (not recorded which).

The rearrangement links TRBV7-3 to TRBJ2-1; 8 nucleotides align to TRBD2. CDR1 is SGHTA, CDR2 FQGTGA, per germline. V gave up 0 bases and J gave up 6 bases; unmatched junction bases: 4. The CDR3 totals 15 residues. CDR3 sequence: CASSLTAGVGNEQFF. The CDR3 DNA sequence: TGTGCCAGCAGCTTAACAGCGGGAGTGGGCAATGAGCAGTTCTTC.

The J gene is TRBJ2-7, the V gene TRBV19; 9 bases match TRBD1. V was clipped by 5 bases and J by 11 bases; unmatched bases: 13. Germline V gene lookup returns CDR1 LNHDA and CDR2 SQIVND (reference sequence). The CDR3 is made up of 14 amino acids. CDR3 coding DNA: TGTGCCAGTAGTGACCGCGGGACAGGGTCGCCTGAGTACTTC. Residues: CASSDRGTGSPEYF.

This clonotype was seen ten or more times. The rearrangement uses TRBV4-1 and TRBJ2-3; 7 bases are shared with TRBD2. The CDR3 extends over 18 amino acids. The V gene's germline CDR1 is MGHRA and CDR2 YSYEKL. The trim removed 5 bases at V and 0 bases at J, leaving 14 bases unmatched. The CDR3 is CASSYFPSGATSTDTQYF. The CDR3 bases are TGCGCCAGCAGCTACTTCCCGAGCGGGGCCACTAGCACAGATACGCAGTATTTT.

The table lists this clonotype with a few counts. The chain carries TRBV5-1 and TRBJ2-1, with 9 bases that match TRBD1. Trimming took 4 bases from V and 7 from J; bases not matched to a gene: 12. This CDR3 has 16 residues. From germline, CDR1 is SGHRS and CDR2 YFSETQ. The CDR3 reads CASSPTGTGYLNEQFF. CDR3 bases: TGCGCCAGCAGCCCGACCGGGACAGGGTATTTAAATGAGCAGTTCTTC. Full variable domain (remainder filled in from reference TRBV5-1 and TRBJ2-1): KAGVTQTPRYLIKTRGQQVTLSCSPISGHRSVSWYQQTPGQGLQFLFEYFSETQRNKGNFPGRFSGRQFSNSRSEMNVSTLELGDSALYLCASSPTGTGYLNEQFFGPGTRLTVL.

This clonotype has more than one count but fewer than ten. The DNA of the CDR3 is TGCGCCAGCAGCCAACGGGACAGGGAGTACGAAAAACTGTTTTTT. Translated: CASSQRDREYEKLFF. The gene calls are TRBV4-1 and TRBJ1-4; 9 nucleotides align to TRBD1. The germline V gene encodes CDR1 MGHRA and CDR2 YSYEKL. This CDR3 comprises 15 residues. Trimming at V came to 2 bases and at J to 8 bases, leaving 6 bases not matched to a gene.

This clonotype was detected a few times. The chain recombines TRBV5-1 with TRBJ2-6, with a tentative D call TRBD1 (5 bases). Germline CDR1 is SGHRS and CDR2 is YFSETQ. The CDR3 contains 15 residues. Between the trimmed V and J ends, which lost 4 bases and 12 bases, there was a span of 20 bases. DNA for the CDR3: TGCGCCAGCAGCCGTTCATGGGAACAGGCAGGCGTCCTGACTTTC. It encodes CASSRSWEQAGVLTF.

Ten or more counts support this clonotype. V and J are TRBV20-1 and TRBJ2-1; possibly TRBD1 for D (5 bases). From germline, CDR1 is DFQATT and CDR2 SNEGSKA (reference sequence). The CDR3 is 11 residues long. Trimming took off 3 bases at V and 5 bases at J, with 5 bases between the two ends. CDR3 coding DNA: TGCAGTGCTAGGGGGCACAATGAGCAGTTCTTC. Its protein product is CSARGHNEQFF.

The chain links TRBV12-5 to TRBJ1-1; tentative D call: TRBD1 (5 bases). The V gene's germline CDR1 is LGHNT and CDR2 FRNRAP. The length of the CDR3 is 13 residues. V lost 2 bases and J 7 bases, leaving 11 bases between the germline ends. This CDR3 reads CASGLIRGSEAFF. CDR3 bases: TGTGCTAGTGGTTTGATAAGGGGCAGTGAAGCTTTCTTT.

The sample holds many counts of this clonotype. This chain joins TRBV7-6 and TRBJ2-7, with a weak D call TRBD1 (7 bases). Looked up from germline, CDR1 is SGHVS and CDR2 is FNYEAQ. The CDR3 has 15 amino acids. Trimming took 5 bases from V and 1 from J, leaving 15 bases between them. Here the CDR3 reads CASSRGTDKSYEQYF. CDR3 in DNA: TGTGCCAGCAGCCGCGGGACAGACAAATCCTACGAGCAGTACTTC.

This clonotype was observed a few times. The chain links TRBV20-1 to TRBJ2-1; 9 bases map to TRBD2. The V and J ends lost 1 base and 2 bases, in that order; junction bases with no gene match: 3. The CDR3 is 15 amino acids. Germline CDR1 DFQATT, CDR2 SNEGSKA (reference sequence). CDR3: CSARVGGRAYNEQFF. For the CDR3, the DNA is TGCAGTGCTAGAGTAGGCGGGAGGGCCTACAATGAGCAGTTCTTC.

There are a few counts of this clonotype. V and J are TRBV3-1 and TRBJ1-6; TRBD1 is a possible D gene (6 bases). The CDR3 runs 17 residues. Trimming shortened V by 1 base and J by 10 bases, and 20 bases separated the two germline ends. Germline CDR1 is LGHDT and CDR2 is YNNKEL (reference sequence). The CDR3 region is CASSQGQGIGAGSPLHF. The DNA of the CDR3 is TGTGCCAGCAGCCAAGGCCAGGGGATAGGGGCGGGCTCACCCCTCCACTTT.

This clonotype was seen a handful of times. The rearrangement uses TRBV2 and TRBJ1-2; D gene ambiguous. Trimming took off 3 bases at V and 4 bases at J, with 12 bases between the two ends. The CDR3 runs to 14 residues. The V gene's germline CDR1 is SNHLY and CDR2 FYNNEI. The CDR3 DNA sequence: TGTGCCAGCAGTGACCCCGTCTCCGCCTATGGCTACACCTTC. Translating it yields CASSDPVSAYGYTF.

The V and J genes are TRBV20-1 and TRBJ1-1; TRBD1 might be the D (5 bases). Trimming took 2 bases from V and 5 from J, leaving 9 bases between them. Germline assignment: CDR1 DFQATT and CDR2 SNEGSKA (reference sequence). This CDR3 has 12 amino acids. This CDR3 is CSARSEGTEAFF. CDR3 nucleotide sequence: TGCAGTGCTAGAAGCGAGGGGACTGAAGCTTTCTTT.

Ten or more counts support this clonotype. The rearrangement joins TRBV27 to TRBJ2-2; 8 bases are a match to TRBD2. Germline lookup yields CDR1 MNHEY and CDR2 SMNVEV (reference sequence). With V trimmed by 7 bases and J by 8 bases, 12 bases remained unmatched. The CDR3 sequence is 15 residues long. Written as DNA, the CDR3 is TGTGCCAGCACCCAAATCGGGACTAGTTTGGGGGAGCTGTTTTTT. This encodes CASTQIGTSLGELFF.

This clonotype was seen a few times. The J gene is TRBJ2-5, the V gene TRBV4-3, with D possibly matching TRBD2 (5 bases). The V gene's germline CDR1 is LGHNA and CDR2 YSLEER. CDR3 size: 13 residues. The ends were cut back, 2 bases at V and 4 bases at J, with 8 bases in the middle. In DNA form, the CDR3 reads TGCGCCAGCAGCCAATACGGGGTAGAGACCCAGTACTTC. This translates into CASSQYGVETQYF.

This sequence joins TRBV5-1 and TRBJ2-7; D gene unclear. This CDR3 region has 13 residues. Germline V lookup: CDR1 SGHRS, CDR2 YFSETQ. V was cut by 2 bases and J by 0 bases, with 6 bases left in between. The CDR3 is CASSLVSSYEQYF. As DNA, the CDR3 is TGCGCCAGCAGCTTAGTAAGCTCCTACGAGCAGTACTTC.

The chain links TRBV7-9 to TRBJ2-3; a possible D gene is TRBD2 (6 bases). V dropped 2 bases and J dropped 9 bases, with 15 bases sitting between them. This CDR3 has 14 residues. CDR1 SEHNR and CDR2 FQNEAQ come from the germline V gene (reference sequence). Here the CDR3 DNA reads TGTGCCAGCAGCTTAAGTAGCGGCCCGCACACGCAGTATTTT. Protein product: CASSLSSGPHTQYF. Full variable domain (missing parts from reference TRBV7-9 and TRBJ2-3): DTGVSQNPRHKITKRGQNVTFRCDPISEHNRLYWYRQTLGQGPEFLTYFQNEAQLEKSRLLSDRFSAERPKGSFSTLEIQRTEQGDSAMYLCASSLSSGPHTQYFGPGTRLTVL.

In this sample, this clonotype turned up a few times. This CDR3 is CASSQGTQPQHF. The CDR3 coding sequence is TGCGCCAGCAGCCAGGGTACCCAGCCCCAGCATTTT. The chain uses TRBV4-1 and TRBJ1-5; D not certain. The V gene lost 3 bases and the J gene lost 7 bases, with 7 bases spanning the gap. Germline V CDR1 and CDR2: MGHRA, YSYEKL. CDR3 length: 12 amino acids.

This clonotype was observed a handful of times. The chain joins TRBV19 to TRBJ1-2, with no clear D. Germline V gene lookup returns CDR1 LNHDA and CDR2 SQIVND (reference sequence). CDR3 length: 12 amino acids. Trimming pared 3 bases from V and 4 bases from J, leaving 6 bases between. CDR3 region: CASSISVYGYTF. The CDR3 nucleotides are TGTGCCAGTAGTATTTCGGTCTATGGCTACACCTTC.

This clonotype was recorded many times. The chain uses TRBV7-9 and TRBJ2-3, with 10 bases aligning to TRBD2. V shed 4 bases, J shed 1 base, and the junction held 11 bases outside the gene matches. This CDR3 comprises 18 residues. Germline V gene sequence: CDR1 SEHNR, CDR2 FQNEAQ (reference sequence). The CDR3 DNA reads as TGTGCCAGCAGCTCACCCGGAACTAGCGGGGACGGCACAGATACGCAGTATTTT. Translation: CASSSPGTSGDGTDTQYF.

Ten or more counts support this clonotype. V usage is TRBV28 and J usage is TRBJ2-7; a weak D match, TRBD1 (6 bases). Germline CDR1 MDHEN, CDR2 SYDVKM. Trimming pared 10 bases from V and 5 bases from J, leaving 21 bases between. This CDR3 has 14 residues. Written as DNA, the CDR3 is TGTGCCACCCTCTATGGACAGTCCTCTAACGAGCAGTACTTC. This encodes CATLYGQSSNEQYF.

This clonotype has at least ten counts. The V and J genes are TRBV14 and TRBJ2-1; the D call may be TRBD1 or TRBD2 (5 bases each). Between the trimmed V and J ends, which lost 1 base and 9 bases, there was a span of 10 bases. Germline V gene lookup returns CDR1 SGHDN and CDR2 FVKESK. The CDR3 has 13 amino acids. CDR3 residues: CASSQVQEVEQFF. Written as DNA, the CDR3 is TGTGCCAGCAGCCAAGTACAGGAGGTTGAGCAGTTCTTC.

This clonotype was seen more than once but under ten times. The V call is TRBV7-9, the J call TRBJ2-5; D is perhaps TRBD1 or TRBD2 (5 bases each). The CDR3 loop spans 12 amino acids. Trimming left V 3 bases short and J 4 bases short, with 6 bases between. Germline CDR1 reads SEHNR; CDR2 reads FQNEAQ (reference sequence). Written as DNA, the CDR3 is TGTGCCAGCAGCTTCGGGACAGAGACCCAGTACTTC. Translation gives CASSFGTETQYF.

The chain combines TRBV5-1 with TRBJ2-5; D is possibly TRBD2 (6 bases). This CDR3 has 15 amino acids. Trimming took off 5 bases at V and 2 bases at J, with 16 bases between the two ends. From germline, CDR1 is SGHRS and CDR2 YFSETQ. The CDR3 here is CASSNPTGGQETQYF. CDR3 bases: TGCGCCAGCAGTAACCCTACCGGGGGACAAGAGACCCAGTACTTC.

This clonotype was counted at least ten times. In DNA, the CDR3 is TGTGCCAGCAGCCAAGGACACTGGAGTCCTGAGCAGTTCTTC. This codes for CASSQGHWSPEQFF. The gene calls are TRBV3-1 and TRBJ2-1, with D unresolved. The CDR3 loop spans 14 amino acids. Between the trimmed V and J ends, which lost 1 base and 9 bases, there was a span of 13 bases. Germline-derived CDR1 and CDR2 are LGHDT and YNNKEL (reference sequence).

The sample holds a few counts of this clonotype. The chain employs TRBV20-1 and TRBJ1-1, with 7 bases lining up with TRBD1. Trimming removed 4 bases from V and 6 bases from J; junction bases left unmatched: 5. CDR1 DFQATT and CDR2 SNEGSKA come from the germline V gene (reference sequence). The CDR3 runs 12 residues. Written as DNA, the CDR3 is TGCAGTGCTAAGGGGGCCCTTGCTGAAGCTTTCTTT. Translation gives CSAKGALAEAFF.